This T cell receptor (beta chain) comes out of a study of blood T cell repertoires in COVID-19. Study background: Italy, Spain and the United States were the sources of the convalescent and acute COVID-19 samples. T cells, B-cell-depleted T cells, or PBMCs provided the cDNA or gDNA that served as material.

Original methodology: Estimates of nucleated cell counts were drawn from the amplification of reference gene primers. Clones were sequenced by immunoSEQ multiplex PCR, and TCRdb holds only the in-frame ones, with some missing. V, J and clone size were drawn from that table, and D and trimming were deduced from the DNA. The top ten hold roughly 2.2% of the sample, which has some 48,000 clones, approximately 88% seen once. The specimen was peripheral blood. This sequence originates from a human donor in a cohort sampled during active COVID-19.

The CDR3 coding sequence is TGCGCCAGCAGCGATCCACGTAGCGGTAGCTCCTACAATGAGCAGTTCTTC. Its translation: CASSDPRSGSSYNEQFF. This chain joins TRBV5-1 and TRBJ2-1; D is perhaps TRBD2 (6 bases). The length of the CDR3 is 17 residues. Germline V lookup: CDR1 SGHRS, CDR2 YFSETQ. Trimming cost V 4 bases and J 0 bases, with 17 bases left between them.